These T cell receptor beta chains were read from a single sample in a study of blood T cell repertoires in COVID-19. Assay: immunoSEQ multiplex PCR; the TCRdb copy retains only in-frame clones and omits some. Here the sample spans some 270,000 clones, 70% to 90% being singletons. Sequencing was carried out using PBMCs or T cells enriched from blood (not recorded which). The receptors were gathered from a woman aged 30 to 39 who had recovered from COVID-19. Each CDR3 is given with its conserved first and last residue. D genes are given only for firm matches. A clone size is listed for some rows: how often the clone was seen (once, few, many), or a class if it is expanded.

D gene: NA; V gene: TRBV12-5; clone size: NA; J gene: TRBJ1-1; CDR3 DNA: TGTGCTAGTGGTTTAGGGGCAGGGCGCGCTGAAGCTTTCTTT; CDR3 protein: CASGLGAGRAEAFF
D gene: NA; V gene: TRBV10-3; clone size: once; J gene: TRBJ1-2; CDR3 DNA: TGTGCCATCAGTGAGGTCAGTAACTATGGCTACACCTTC; CDR3 protein: CAISEVSNYGYTF
D gene: TRBD2; V gene: TRBV7-9; clone size: NA; J gene: TRBJ2-1; CDR3 DNA: TGTGCCAGCAGAGAGGGACTAGCGGCCTACAATGAGCAGTTCTTC; CDR3 protein: CASREGLAAYNEQFF
D gene: NA; V gene: TRBV9; clone size: NA; J gene: TRBJ1-1; CDR3 DNA: TGTGCCAGCAGCAAAGCCGGGAACACTGAAGCTTTCTTT; CDR3 protein: CASSKAGNTEAFF
D gene: NA; V gene: TRBV29-1; clone size: NA; J gene: TRBJ1-1; CDR3 DNA: TGCAGCGTTTCCACAGTGTTGAACACTGAAGCTTTCTTT; CDR3 protein: CSVSTVLNTEAFF
D gene: TRBD1; V gene: TRBV30; clone size: NA; J gene: TRBJ1-6; CDR3 DNA: TGTGCCTGGAGTGTGAGGGACAGGGAGGCGGCACCCCTCCACTTT; CDR3 protein: CAWSVRDREAAPLHF
D gene: NA; V gene: TRBV5-1; clone size: NA; J gene: TRBJ2-7; CDR3 DNA: TGCGCCAGCAGCCCCGCGGATGGTTACGGCGAGCAGTACTTC; CDR3 protein: CASSPADGYGEQYF
D gene: TRBD2; V gene: TRBV19; clone size: NA; J gene: TRBJ2-1; CDR3 DNA: TGTGCCAGTAGTCTCGGGACTAGCGGGGGGTCTGGTGAGCAGTTCTTC; CDR3 protein: CASSLGTSGGSGEQFF
D gene: TRBD1; V gene: TRBV10-2; clone size: NA; J gene: TRBJ1-4; CDR3 DNA: TGCGCCAGCAGCCCGGGACAGGCGAATGAAAAACTGTTTTTT; CDR3 protein: CASSPGQANEKLFF
D gene: NA; V gene: TRBV9; clone size: NA; J gene: TRBJ1-1; CDR3 DNA: TGTGCCAGCAGCGTACTCGAGGGTCCGGTTGAAGCTTTCTTT; CDR3 protein: CASSVLEGPVEAFF
D gene: NA; V gene: TRBV7-9; clone size: many; J gene: TRBJ1-1; CDR3 DNA: TGTGCCAGCAGCTTAGTGGGCGAAGAAGCTTTCTTT; CDR3 protein: CASSLVGEEAFF
D gene: TRBD1; V gene: TRBV6-5; clone size: NA; J gene: TRBJ2-2; CDR3 DNA: TGTGCCAGCAGTCGCACAGGGGTGAGGGCCGGGGAGCTGTTTTTT; CDR3 protein: CASSRTGVRAGELFF
D gene: NA; V gene: TRBV18; clone size: NA; J gene: TRBJ1-3; CDR3 DNA: TGTGCCAGCTCAACCCCTACGGGGGTGCCTGGAAACACCATATATTTT; CDR3 protein: CASSTPTGVPGNTIYF
D gene: TRBD2; V gene: TRBV18; clone size: NA; J gene: TRBJ2-1; CDR3 DNA: TGTGCCAGCTCACCCCTCCCAGCGGGGGAACACAATGAGCAGTTCTTC; CDR3 protein: CASSPLPAGEHNEQFF
D gene: NA; V gene: TRBV5-1; clone size: NA; J gene: TRBJ1-3; CDR3 DNA: TGCGCCAGCAGCTTTGACAGTGGAAACACCATATATTTT; CDR3 protein: CASSFDSGNTIYF
D gene: NA; V gene: TRBV5-4; clone size: NA; J gene: TRBJ2-7; CDR3 DNA: TGTGCCAGCAGCCGCATTACCAGTTCCTACGAGCAGTACTTC; CDR3 protein: CASSRITSSYEQYF
D gene: NA; V gene: TRBV19; clone size: NA; J gene: TRBJ1-6; CDR3 DNA: TGTGCCACCCAAGCGGGCAGATCTTATAATTCACCCCTCCACTTT; CDR3 protein: CATQAGRSYNSPLHF
D gene: NA; V gene: TRBV6-4; clone size: NA; J gene: TRBJ1-2; CDR3 DNA: TGTGCCAGCAGTTCGAACAGCCTAACCTATGGCTACACCTTC; CDR3 protein: CASSSNSLTYGYTF
D gene: NA; V gene: TRBV14; clone size: NA; J gene: TRBJ1-4; CDR3 DNA: TGTGCCAGCAGCCCGGGACAACGCACAACTAATGAAAAACTGTTTTTT; CDR3 protein: CASSPGQRTTNEKLFF
D gene: NA; V gene: TRBV7-9; clone size: NA; J gene: TRBJ2-7; CDR3 DNA: TGTGCCAGCAGCTTAGCTGCGGACTACGAGCAGTACTTC; CDR3 protein: CASSLAADYEQYF
D gene: NA; V gene: TRBV30; clone size: NA; J gene: TRBJ1-2; CDR3 DNA: TGTGCCTGGAATCCAGGGTACTATGGCTACACCTTC; CDR3 protein: CAWNPGYYGYTF